This T cell receptor beta chain was profiled in a study of blood T cell repertoires in COVID-19. As for the study in general: Sites across the United States, Italy and Spain contributed samples from acute and convalescent COVID-19. From T cells, B-cell-depleted T cells, or PBMCs came the material, which was cDNA or gDNA.

Original handling: How many nucleated cells were present was estimated from reference gene primer amplification. TCRdb keeps only in-frame clones here, not all; method: immunoSEQ multiplex PCR. V and J calls and clone size come straight from that table; D and trimming were deduced from the DNA. The sample contains over 75,000 clones, roughly four fifths of which appear only once. The origin of this receptor is an elderly woman with acute or convalescent COVID-19. Material for sequencing was peripheral blood.

The CDR3 loop reads CASSDGQGSYEQYF. CDR3 nucleotide sequence: TGTGCCAGCAGCGATGGACAGGGATCCTACGAGCAGTACTTC. The V call is TRBV6-5, the J call TRBJ2-7; 8 nucleotides agree with TRBD1. From germline, CDR1 is MNHEY and CDR2 SVGAGI. Losses at the gene ends were 6 bases for V and 1 base for J; bases not matched to a gene: 5. The CDR3 length is 14 residues.